This TCR beta chain emerged from a study of T cell responses to AZD1222 COVID-19 vaccine. Generated by immunoSEQ multiplex PCR, the TCRdb table keeps only in-frame clones and is missing some. The sample has 130,000 to 150,000 clones, 80% to 90% seen once; the top ten hold approximately 5.1%. The germline V gene encodes CDR1 MNHEY and CDR2 SVGAGI. Trimming shortened V by 6 bases and J by 2 bases, and 17 bases separated the two germline ends. The CDR3 contains 15 residues. The receptor was isolated from an adult in good health. The chain couples TRBV6-5 to TRBJ2-7, with D tentatively TRBD1 (6 bases). The sequencing used peripheral blood, collected on day 0 of AZD1222 vaccination. CDR3 amino acids: CASRSRQAAAYEQYF. CDR3 nucleotides: TGTGCCAGCAGATCTAGACAGGCGGCCGCCTACGAGCAGTACTTC.